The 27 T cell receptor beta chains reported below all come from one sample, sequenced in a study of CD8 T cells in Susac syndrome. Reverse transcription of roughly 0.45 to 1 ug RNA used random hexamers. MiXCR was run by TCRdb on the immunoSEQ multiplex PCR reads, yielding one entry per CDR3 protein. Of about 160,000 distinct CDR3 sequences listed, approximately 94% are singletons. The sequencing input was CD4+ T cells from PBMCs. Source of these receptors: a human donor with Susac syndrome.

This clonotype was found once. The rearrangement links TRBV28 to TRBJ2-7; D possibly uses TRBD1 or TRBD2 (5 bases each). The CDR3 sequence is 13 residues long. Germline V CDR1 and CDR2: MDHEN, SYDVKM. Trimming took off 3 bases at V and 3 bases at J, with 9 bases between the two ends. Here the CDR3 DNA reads TGTGCCAGCAGTTTTCCAGGGAGCTACGAGCAGTACTTC. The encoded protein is CASSFPGSYEQYF.

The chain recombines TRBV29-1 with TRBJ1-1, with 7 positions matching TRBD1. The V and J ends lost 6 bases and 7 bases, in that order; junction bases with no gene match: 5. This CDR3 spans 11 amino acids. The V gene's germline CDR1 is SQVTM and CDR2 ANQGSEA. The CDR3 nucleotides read TGCAGCGTAGGGGGCAATCATGAAGCTTTCTTT. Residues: CSVGGNHEAFF.

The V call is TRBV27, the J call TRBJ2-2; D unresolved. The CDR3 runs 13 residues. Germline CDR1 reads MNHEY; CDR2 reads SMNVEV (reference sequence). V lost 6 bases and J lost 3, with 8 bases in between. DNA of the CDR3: TGTGCCAGCAGCCAGGCGTACACCGGGGAGCTGTTTTTT. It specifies CASSQAYTGELFF.

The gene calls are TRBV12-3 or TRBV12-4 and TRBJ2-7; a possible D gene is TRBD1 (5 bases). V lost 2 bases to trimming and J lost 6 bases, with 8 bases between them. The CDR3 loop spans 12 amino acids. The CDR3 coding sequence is TGTGCCAGCAGTTTAAGGGGCGGCGAGCAGTACGTC. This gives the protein CASSLRGGEQYV.

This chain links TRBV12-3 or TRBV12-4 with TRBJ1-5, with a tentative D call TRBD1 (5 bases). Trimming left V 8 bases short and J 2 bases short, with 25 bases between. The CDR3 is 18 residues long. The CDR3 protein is CASGSWYRGPLGNQPQHF. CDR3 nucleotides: TGTGCCAGCGGCTCCTGGTATAGGGGACCGCTAGGCAATCAGCCCCAGCATTTT.

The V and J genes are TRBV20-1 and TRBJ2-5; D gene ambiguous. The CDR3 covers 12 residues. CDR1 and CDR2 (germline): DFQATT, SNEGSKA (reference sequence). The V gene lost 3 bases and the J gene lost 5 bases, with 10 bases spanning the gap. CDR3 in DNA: TGCAGTGCTAGGCCCAGCGATGAGACCCAGTACTTC. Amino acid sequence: CSARPSDETQYF.

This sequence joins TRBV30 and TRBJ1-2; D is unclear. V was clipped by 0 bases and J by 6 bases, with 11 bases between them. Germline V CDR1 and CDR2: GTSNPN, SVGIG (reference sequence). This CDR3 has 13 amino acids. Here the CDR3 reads CAWSVRGDDGYTF. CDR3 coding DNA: TGTGCCTGGAGTGTACGTGGAGATGATGGCTACACCTTC. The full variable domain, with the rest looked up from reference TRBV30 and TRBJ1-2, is SQTIHQWPATLVQPVGSPLSLECTVEGTSNPNLYWYRQAAGRGLQLLFYSVGIGQISSEVPQNLSASRPQDRQFILSSKKLLLSDSGFYLCAWSVRGDDGYTFGSGTRLTVV.

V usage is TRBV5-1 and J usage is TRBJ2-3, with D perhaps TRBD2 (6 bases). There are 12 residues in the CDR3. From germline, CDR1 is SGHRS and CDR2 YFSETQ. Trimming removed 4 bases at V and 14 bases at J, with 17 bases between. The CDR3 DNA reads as TGCGCCAGCAGCCTCCGAGACACCGGGAGGTATTTT. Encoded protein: CASSLRDTGRYF.

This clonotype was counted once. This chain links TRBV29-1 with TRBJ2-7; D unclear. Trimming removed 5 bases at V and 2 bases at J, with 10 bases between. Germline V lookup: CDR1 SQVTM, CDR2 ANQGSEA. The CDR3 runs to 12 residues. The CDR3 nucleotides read TGCAGCGTTTCAGGTCAACCCTACGAGCAGTACTTC. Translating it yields CSVSGQPYEQYF.

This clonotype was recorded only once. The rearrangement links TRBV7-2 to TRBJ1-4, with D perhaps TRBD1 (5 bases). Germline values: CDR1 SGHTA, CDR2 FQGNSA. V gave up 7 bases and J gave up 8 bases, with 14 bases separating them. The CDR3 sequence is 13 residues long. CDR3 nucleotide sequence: TGTGCCAGCATGCGGGCCGGGGACGAAAAACTGTTTTTT. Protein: CASMRAGDEKLFF.

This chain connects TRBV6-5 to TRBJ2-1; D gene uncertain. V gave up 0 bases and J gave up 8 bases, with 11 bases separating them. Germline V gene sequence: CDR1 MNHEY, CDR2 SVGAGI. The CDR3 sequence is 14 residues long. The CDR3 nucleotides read TGTGCCAGCAGTTACTCGAAACAGTTATATGAGCAGTTCTTC. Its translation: CASSYSKQLYEQFF.

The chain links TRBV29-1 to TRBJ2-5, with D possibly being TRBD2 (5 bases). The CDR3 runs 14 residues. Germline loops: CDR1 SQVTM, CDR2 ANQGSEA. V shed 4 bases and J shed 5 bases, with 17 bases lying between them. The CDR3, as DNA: TGCAGCGTTGTTGCTAGCACTGTATGGGAGACCCAGTACTTC. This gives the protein CSVVASTVWETQYF.

The CDR3 nucleotides read TGTGCCTGGAGAGTCGGGCCATCCCGAGGCTATGGCTACACCTTC. This encodes CAWRVGPSRGYGYTF. This chain uses TRBV30 with TRBJ1-2; D not resolved. Trimming removed 3 bases at V and 4 bases at J, with 18 bases between. The germline CDR1 and CDR2 sequences are GTSNPN and SVGIG (reference sequence). The CDR3 totals 15 residues.

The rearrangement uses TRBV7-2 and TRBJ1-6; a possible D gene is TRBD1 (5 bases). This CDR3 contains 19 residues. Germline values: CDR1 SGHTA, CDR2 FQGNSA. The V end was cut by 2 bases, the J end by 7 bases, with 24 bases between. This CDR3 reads CASSLTVGARTRENSPLHF. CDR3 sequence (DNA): TGTGCCAGCAGCTTAACAGTCGGAGCGAGGACAAGGGAAAATTCACCCCTCCACTTT.

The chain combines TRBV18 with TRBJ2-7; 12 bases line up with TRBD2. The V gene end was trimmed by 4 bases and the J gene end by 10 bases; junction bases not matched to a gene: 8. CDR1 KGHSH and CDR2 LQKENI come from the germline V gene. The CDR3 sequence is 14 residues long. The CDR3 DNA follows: TGTGCCAGCTCACAGACTAGCGGGGGACTTGAACAGTACGTC. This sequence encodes CASSQTSGGLEQYV.

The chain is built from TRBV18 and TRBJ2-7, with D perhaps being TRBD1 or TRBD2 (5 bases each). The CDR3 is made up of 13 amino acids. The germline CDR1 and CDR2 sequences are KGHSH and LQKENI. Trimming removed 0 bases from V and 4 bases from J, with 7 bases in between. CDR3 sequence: CASSPPRGYEQYF. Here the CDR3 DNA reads TGTGCCAGCTCACCACCGAGGGGTTACGAGCAGTACTTC.

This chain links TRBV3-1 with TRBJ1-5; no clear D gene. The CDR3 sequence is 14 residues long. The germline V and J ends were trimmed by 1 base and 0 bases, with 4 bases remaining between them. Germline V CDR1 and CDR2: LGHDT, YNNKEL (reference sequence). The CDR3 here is CASSQADSNQPQHF. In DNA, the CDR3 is TGTGCCAGCAGCCAAGCGGATAGCAATCAGCCCCAGCATTTT.

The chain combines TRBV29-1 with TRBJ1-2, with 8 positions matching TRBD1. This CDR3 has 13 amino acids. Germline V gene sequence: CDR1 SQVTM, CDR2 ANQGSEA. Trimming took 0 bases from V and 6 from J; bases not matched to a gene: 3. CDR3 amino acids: CSVEDSRGHGYTF. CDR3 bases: TGCAGCGTTGAAGACAGCAGGGGGCATGGCTACACCTTC. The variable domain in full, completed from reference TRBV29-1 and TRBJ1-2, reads SAVISQKPSRDICQRGTSLTIQCQVDSQVTMMFWYRQQPGQSLTLIATANQGSEATYESGFVIDKFPISRPNLTFSTLTVSNMSPEDSSIYLCSVEDSRGHGYTFGSGTRLTVV.

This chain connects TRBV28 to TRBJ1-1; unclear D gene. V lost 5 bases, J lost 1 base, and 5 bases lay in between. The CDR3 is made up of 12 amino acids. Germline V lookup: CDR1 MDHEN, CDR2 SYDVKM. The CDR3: CASSPANTEAFF. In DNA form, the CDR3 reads TGTGCCAGCAGTCCCGCGAACACTGAAGCTTTCTTT.

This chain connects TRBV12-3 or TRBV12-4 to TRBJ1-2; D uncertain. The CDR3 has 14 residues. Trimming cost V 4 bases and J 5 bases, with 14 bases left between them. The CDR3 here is CASSWPPDEYGYTF. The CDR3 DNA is TGTGCCAGCAGTTGGCCCCCAGATGAGTATGGCTACACCTTC.

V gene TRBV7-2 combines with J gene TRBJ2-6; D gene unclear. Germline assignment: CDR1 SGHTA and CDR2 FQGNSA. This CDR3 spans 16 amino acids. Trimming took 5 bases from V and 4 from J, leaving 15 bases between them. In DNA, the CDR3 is TGTGCCAGCAGCCTAAGGAGAGCAGCCGGGGCCAACGTCCTGACTTTC. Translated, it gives CASSLRRAAGANVLTF.

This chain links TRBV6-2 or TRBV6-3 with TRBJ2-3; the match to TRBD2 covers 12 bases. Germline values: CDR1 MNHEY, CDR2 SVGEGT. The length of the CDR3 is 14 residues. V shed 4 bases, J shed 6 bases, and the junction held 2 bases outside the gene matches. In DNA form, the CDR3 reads TGTGCCAGCAGTTGGACTAGCGGGATGGATACGCAGTATTTT. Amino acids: CASSWTSGMDTQYF.

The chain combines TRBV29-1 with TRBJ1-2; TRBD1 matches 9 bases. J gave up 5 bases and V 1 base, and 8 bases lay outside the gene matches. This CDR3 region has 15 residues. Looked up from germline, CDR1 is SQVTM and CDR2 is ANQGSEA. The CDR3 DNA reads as TGCAGCGTTGAAGGGGACGGGACAGGGAATTATGGCTACACCTTC. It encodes CSVEGDGTGNYGYTF.

Here the CDR3 reads CASSLLVGLGGETQYF. CDR3 coding DNA: TGTGCCAGCAGTTTGTTGGTGGGGCTCGGTGGGGAGACCCAGTACTTC. This chain uses TRBV12-3 or TRBV12-4 with TRBJ2-5; a possible D gene is TRBD1 (5 bases). The CDR3 runs to 16 residues. V was clipped by 3 bases and J by 5 bases, with 19 bases between them.

The CDR3 reads CSAATGPNTGELFF. CDR3 DNA: TGCAGCGCTGCCACAGGGCCAAACACCGGGGAGCTGTTTTTT. This sequence joins TRBV29-1 and TRBJ2-2, with D perhaps TRBD1 (6 bases). The germline gives CDR1 SQVTM, CDR2 ANQGSEA. CDR3 size: 14 residues. Trimming pared 7 bases from V and 2 bases from J, leaving 14 bases between.

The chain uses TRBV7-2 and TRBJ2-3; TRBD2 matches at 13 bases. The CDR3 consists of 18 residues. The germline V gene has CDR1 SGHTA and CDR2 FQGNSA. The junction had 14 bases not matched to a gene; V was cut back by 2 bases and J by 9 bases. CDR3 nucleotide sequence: TGTGCCAGCAGCTTACCCAAGCGGACTAGCGGGGGACGGAAGACGCAGTATTTT. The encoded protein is CASSLPKRTSGGRKTQYF.

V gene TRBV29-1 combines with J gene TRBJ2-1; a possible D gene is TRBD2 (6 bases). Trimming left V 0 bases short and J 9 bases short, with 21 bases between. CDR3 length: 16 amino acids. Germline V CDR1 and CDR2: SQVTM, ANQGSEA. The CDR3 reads CSVEDRLRRDGGEQFF. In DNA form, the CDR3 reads TGCAGCGTTGAAGATAGGCTGAGGAGGGACGGGGGTGAGCAGTTCTTC.